This is a list of T cell receptor beta chains from one sample in a study of T cell changes during pregnancy in multiple sclerosis. Profiled with immunoSEQ multiplex PCR; TCRdb holds only in-frame clones, not every one. The sample contains around 95,000 clones, roughly 90% of which appear only once. Source: peripheral blood, taken after pregnancy. Receptor source: a female donor with multiple sclerosis, enrolled in a pregnancy study. CDR3s include the opening cysteine and the closing phenylalanine or tryptophan. Fields, in order: J gene, D gene, V gene, clone size, CDR3 protein, CDR3 DNA. A D gene is named only where the DNA matches it firmly. Only some rows state a clone size, as once, few, many or a class for expanded clones.

J gene: TRBJ2-3; D gene: NA; V gene: TRBV2; clone size: once; CDR3 protein: CASSEGLRGRITDTQYF; CDR3 DNA: TGTGCCAGCAGTGAAGGGCTGCGGGGGCGTATCACAGATACGCAGTATTTT
J gene: TRBJ2-3; D gene: TRBD2; V gene: TRBV6-6; clone size: NA; CDR3 protein: CASSYPTSGGQDTQYF; CDR3 DNA: TGTGCCAGCAGTTACCCGACTAGCGGGGGGCAAGATACGCAGTATTTT
J gene: TRBJ1-2; D gene: TRBD1; V gene: TRBV4-1; clone size: NA; CDR3 protein: CASSQALAGGYGYTF; CDR3 DNA: TGCGCCAGCAGCCAAGCCCTTGCAGGGGGCTATGGCTACACCTTC
J gene: TRBJ2-3; D gene: NA; V gene: TRBV14; clone size: NA; CDR3 protein: CASSPFGRADTQYF; CDR3 DNA: TGTGCCAGCAGCCCTTTCGGGAGAGCAGATACGCAGTATTTT
J gene: TRBJ1-1; D gene: NA; V gene: TRBV30; clone size: NA; CDR3 protein: CAWTKNRGSEAFF; CDR3 DNA: TGTGCCTGGACCAAAAACCGAGGGAGTGAAGCTTTCTTT
J gene: TRBJ2-7; D gene: TRBD1; V gene: TRBV27; clone size: NA; CDR3 protein: CASRRDRVASYEQYF; CDR3 DNA: TGTGCCAGCAGGAGGGACAGGGTAGCGTCCTACGAGCAGTACTTC
J gene: TRBJ2-7; D gene: TRBD1; V gene: TRBV4-3; clone size: NA; CDR3 protein: CASSQEEGTGFYEQYF; CDR3 DNA: TGCGCCAGCAGCCAAGAAGAGGGGACAGGGTTTTACGAGCAGTACTTC
J gene: TRBJ2-6; D gene: NA; V gene: TRBV27; clone size: NA; CDR3 protein: CASSLINSGANVLTF; CDR3 DNA: TGTGCCAGCAGTTTAATAAATTCTGGGGCCAACGTCCTGACTTTC
J gene: TRBJ1-1; D gene: NA; V gene: TRBV7-9; clone size: NA; CDR3 protein: CASSLGVGRGRRGNTEAFF; CDR3 DNA: TGTGCCAGCAGCTTAGGAGTTGGGCGGGGGCGGCGGGGGAACACTGAAGCTTTCTTT
J gene: TRBJ2-4; D gene: NA; V gene: TRBV30; clone size: NA; CDR3 protein: CAWSVQTALAKNIQYF; CDR3 DNA: TGTGCCTGGAGTGTACAAACAGCCCTAGCCAAAAACATTCAGTACTTC
J gene: TRBJ2-5; D gene: TRBD1; V gene: TRBV29-1; clone size: NA; CDR3 protein: CSVSGGWGTQYF; CDR3 DNA: TGCAGCGTCTCAGGGGGCTGGGGGACCCAGTACTTC
J gene: TRBJ2-7; D gene: TRBD2; V gene: TRBV27; clone size: NA; CDR3 protein: CASSPSGRRYEQYF; CDR3 DNA: TGTGCCAGCAGTCCCAGCGGGAGAAGGTACGAGCAGTACTTC
J gene: TRBJ1-5; D gene: NA; V gene: TRBV18; clone size: NA; CDR3 protein: CASSPGGGSNQPQHF; CDR3 DNA: TGTGCCAGCTCACCAGGGGGCGGGAGCAATCAGCCCCAGCATTTT
J gene: TRBJ1-2; D gene: TRBD1; V gene: TRBV27; clone size: NA; CDR3 protein: CASSYIQGAGGYTF; CDR3 DNA: TGTGCCAGCAGTTATATTCAGGGGGCTGGTGGCTACACCTTC
J gene: TRBJ2-1; D gene: NA; V gene: TRBV18; clone size: NA; CDR3 protein: CASSPTRISSYNEQFF; CDR3 DNA: TGTGCCAGCTCACCAACCAGGATAAGCTCCTACAATGAGCAGTTCTTC
J gene: TRBJ1-1; D gene: NA; V gene: TRBV5-4; clone size: NA; CDR3 protein: CASSPGVKNTEAFF; CDR3 DNA: TGTGCCAGCAGCCCGGGAGTCAAGAACACTGAAGCTTTCTTT
J gene: TRBJ2-7; D gene: TRBD1; V gene: TRBV5-5; clone size: NA; CDR3 protein: CASSYQPGQGFEQYF; CDR3 DNA: TGTGCCAGCAGCTACCAACCGGGACAGGGTTTCGAGCAGTACTTC
J gene: TRBJ2-7; D gene: TRBD2; V gene: TRBV19; clone size: NA; CDR3 protein: CASSNRLAAEYEQYF; CDR3 DNA: TGTGCCAGTAGTAACCGACTAGCGGCGGAGTACGAGCAGTACTTC
J gene: TRBJ2-3; D gene: TRBD1; V gene: TRBV6-1; clone size: NA; CDR3 protein: CASAGTGGRDTQYF; CDR3 DNA: TGTGCCAGCGCCGGGACAGGGGGCAGAGATACGCAGTATTTT
J gene: TRBJ1-5; D gene: NA; V gene: TRBV19; clone size: NA; CDR3 protein: CASTPAAGSNQPQHF; CDR3 DNA: TGTGCCAGTACCCCCGCAGCGGGGAGCAATCAGCCCCAGCATTTT
J gene: TRBJ1-1; D gene: NA; V gene: TRBV2; clone size: NA; CDR3 protein: CASSQGLSTEAFF; CDR3 DNA: TGTGCCAGCAGTCAGGGACTGAGCACTGAAGCTTTCTTT
J gene: TRBJ2-7; D gene: NA; V gene: TRBV15; clone size: NA; CDR3 protein: CATSRAGVRERYEQYF; CDR3 DNA: TGTGCCACCAGCAGAGCGGGGGTCAGGGAGAGGTACGAGCAGTACTTC
J gene: TRBJ2-3; D gene: TRBD2; V gene: TRBV7-8; clone size: NA; CDR3 protein: CASRTREGPTDTQYF; CDR3 DNA: TGTGCCAGCAGAACCAGGGAGGGTCCCACAGATACGCAGTATTTT
J gene: TRBJ1-2; D gene: TRBD1; V gene: TRBV5-5; clone size: NA; CDR3 protein: CASSPQGADYGYTF; CDR3 DNA: TGTGCCAGCAGTCCACAGGGGGCGGACTATGGCTACACCTTC
J gene: TRBJ1-1; D gene: NA; V gene: TRBV30; clone size: NA; CDR3 protein: CAWDRGQGSAEAFF; CDR3 DNA: TGTGCCTGGGACCGAGGGCAGGGGAGTGCTGAAGCTTTCTTT
J gene: TRBJ2-3; D gene: NA; V gene: TRBV5-1; clone size: NA; CDR3 protein: CASTVGRGYTDTQYF; CDR3 DNA: TGCGCCAGCACGGTTGGTAGGGGTTATACAGATACGCAGTATTTT
J gene: TRBJ1-1; D gene: TRBD1; V gene: TRBV29-1; clone size: NA; CDR3 protein: CSGGTGMNTEAFF; CDR3 DNA: TGCAGCGGCGGGACAGGGATGAACACTGAAGCTTTCTTT
J gene: TRBJ1-5; D gene: NA; V gene: TRBV5-6; clone size: NA; CDR3 protein: CASSLEGGGDQPQHF; CDR3 DNA: TGTGCCAGCAGCTTGGAGGGAGGGGGTGATCAGCCCCAGCATTTT
J gene: TRBJ1-6; D gene: TRBD1; V gene: TRBV7-8; clone size: NA; CDR3 protein: CASSLAQGALNSPLHF; CDR3 DNA: TGTGCCAGCAGCCTAGCCCAGGGGGCATTAAATTCACCCCTCCACTTT
J gene: TRBJ2-2; D gene: NA; V gene: TRBV19; clone size: once; CDR3 protein: CASSQVGGRMGELFF; CDR3 DNA: TGTGCCAGTAGCCAGGTTGGAGGGCGAATGGGGGAGCTGTTTTTT
J gene: TRBJ2-7; D gene: TRBD1; V gene: TRBV28; clone size: NA; CDR3 protein: CASTTTGWDEQYF; CDR3 DNA: TGTGCCAGCACCACGACAGGGTGGGACGAGCAGTACTTC
J gene: TRBJ2-2; D gene: NA; V gene: TRBV9; clone size: NA; CDR3 protein: CASSVDWRTGELFF; CDR3 DNA: TGTGCCAGCAGCGTAGATTGGCGGACCGGGGAGCTGTTTTTT
J gene: TRBJ2-3; D gene: TRBD2; V gene: TRBV6-1; clone size: NA; CDR3 protein: CASSEPTSGGFTDTQYF; CDR3 DNA: TGTGCCAGCAGTGAGCCGACTAGCGGGGGGTTCACAGATACGCAGTATTTT
J gene: TRBJ1-3; D gene: NA; V gene: TRBV7-8; clone size: NA; CDR3 protein: CASSLGENTIYF; CDR3 DNA: TGTGCCAGCAGCTTAGGAGAAAACACCATATATTTT
J gene: TRBJ2-4; D gene: TRBD2; V gene: TRBV19; clone size: NA; CDR3 protein: CASSIIGSGLAGDENIQYF; CDR3 DNA: TGTGCCAGTAGTATAATCGGTTCGGGACTAGCGGGGGACGAAAACATTCAGTACTTC
J gene: TRBJ1-2; D gene: TRBD1; V gene: TRBV7-2; clone size: NA; CDR3 protein: CASSRDSQNYGYTF; CDR3 DNA: TGTGCCAGCAGCCGGGACAGCCAAAACTATGGCTACACCTTC
J gene: TRBJ1-2; D gene: NA; V gene: TRBV4-3; clone size: NA; CDR3 protein: CASSQDLNRGYGYTF; CDR3 DNA: TGCGCCAGCAGCCAAGATCTTAACCGGGGCTATGGCTACACCTTC
J gene: TRBJ2-7; D gene: NA; V gene: TRBV7-8; clone size: NA; CDR3 protein: CASSSISGTYYEQYF; CDR3 DNA: TGTGCCAGCAGCTCTATATCCGGGACATACTACGAGCAGTACTTC
J gene: TRBJ2-2; D gene: NA; V gene: TRBV11-3; clone size: NA; CDR3 protein: CASRQRGSGELFF; CDR3 DNA: TGTGCCAGCAGACAGCGAGGGAGCGGGGAGCTGTTTTTT
J gene: TRBJ1-6; D gene: NA; V gene: TRBV4-1; clone size: NA; CDR3 protein: CASSQDLSRYSPLHF; CDR3 DNA: TGCGCCAGCAGCCAAGATCTCTCCCGTTATTCACCCCTCCACTTT
J gene: TRBJ1-2; D gene: TRBD1; V gene: TRBV28; clone size: NA; CDR3 protein: CASSLDRVNYGYTF; CDR3 DNA: TGTGCCAGCAGTTTGGACAGGGTAAACTATGGCTACACCTTC
J gene: TRBJ2-5; D gene: NA; V gene: TRBV7-9; clone size: NA; CDR3 protein: CASSPGDTLAETQYF; CDR3 DNA: TGTGCCAGCAGCCCAGGGGACACCTTAGCGGAGACCCAGTACTTC
J gene: TRBJ2-7; D gene: TRBD2; V gene: TRBV2; clone size: NA; CDR3 protein: CASVTSGSTYEQYF; CDR3 DNA: TGTGCCAGCGTGACTAGCGGGAGTACCTACGAGCAGTACTTC
J gene: TRBJ2-3; D gene: NA; V gene: TRBV6-1; clone size: NA; CDR3 protein: CASSGHQESPDTQYF; CDR3 DNA: TGTGCCAGCAGTGGACACCAAGAATCTCCAGATACGCAGTATTTT
J gene: TRBJ2-2; D gene: TRBD2; V gene: TRBV7-3; clone size: NA; CDR3 protein: CASSSRPPGTSGRTGELFF; CDR3 DNA: TGTGCCAGCAGCTCCCGTCCACCTGGGACTAGTGGAAGAACCGGGGAGCTGTTTTTT
J gene: TRBJ2-5; D gene: TRBD2; V gene: TRBV19; clone size: few; CDR3 protein: CASSRETSGRSKTQYF; CDR3 DNA: TGTGCCAGTAGTAGGGAGACTAGCGGGAGATCAAAGACCCAGTACTTC
J gene: TRBJ2-2; D gene: NA; V gene: TRBV9; clone size: NA; CDR3 protein: CASSVGDSNTGELFF; CDR3 DNA: TGTGCCAGCAGCGTCGGAGATTCGAACACCGGGGAGCTGTTTTTT
J gene: TRBJ2-5; D gene: TRBD2; V gene: TRBV7-9; clone size: NA; CDR3 protein: CASSSRLAGAQSAQYF; CDR3 DNA: TGTGCCAGCAGCAGCCGACTAGCGGGGGCCCAGTCGGCCCAGTACTTC
J gene: TRBJ1-6; D gene: NA; V gene: TRBV27; clone size: NA; CDR3 protein: CASSLSSQEPLHF; CDR3 DNA: TGTGCCAGCAGTTTGTCTTCTCAGGAACCCCTCCACTTT